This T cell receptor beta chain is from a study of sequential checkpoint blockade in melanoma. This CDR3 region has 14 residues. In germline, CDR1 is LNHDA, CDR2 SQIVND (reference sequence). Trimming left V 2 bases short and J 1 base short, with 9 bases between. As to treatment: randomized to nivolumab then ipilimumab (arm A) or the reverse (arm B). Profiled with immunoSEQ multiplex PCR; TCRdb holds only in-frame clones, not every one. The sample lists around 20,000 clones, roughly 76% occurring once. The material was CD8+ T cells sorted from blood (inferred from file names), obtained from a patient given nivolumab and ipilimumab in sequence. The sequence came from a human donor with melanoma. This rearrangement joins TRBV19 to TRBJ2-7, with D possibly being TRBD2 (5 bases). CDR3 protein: CASSIRPGSYEQYF. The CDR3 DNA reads TGTGCCAGTAGTATACGTCCGGGGTCCTACGAGCAGTACTTC.